A selection of T cell receptor beta chains follows, all from one sample in a study of technical replicates of blood from a few donors. Measured with immunoSEQ multiplex PCR; TCRdb has only the in-frame clones, and not every one. The data hold some 62,000 clones, with around 87% observed a single time. Input material: PBMCs. Every receptor here comes from a human donor in good health. Some clones in this sample may be carry-over from other donors' samples. Each CDR3 is given with its conserved first and last residue.

J gene: TRBJ2-5; V gene: TRBV7-9; CDR3 length: 14; CDR3 protein: CASAISGFRETQYF
J gene: TRBJ2-2; V gene: TRBV7-6; CDR3 length: 14; CDR3 protein: CASSLGVSTGELFF
J gene: TRBJ2-7; V gene: TRBV12-5; CDR3 length: 17; CDR3 protein: CASGLGTRGTGNYEQYF
J gene: TRBJ1-2; V gene: TRBV5-4; CDR3 length: 14; CDR3 protein: CASSLGNRGFGYTF
J gene: TRBJ2-5; V gene: TRBV7-8; CDR3 length: 17; CDR3 protein: CATSLAGGGEYQETQYF
J gene: TRBJ2-2; V gene: TRBV7-3; CDR3 length: 16; CDR3 protein: CASSPLGGARTGELFF
J gene: TRBJ1-4; V gene: TRBV9; CDR3 length: 13; CDR3 protein: CASSPDSGEKLFF
J gene: TRBJ2-3; V gene: TRBV5-1; CDR3 length: 16; CDR3 protein: CASSLEDRAGVDTQYF
J gene: TRBJ1-1; V gene: TRBV2; CDR3 length: 15; CDR3 protein: CASSEAGGWMTEAFF
J gene: TRBJ2-3; V gene: TRBV11-2; CDR3 length: 16; CDR3 protein: CASRPGGRGPLDTQYF
J gene: TRBJ2-5; V gene: TRBV7-2; CDR3 length: 16; CDR3 protein: CASSPGLAGGHQTQYF
J gene: TRBJ2-5; V gene: TRBV2; CDR3 length: 14; CDR3 protein: CASSERRGGETQYF
J gene: TRBJ2-3; V gene: TRBV7-2; CDR3 length: 14; CDR3 protein: CASSLAGGVDTQYF
J gene: TRBJ2-3; V gene: TRBV5-8; CDR3 length: 16; CDR3 protein: CASSYGLAGDTDTQYF
J gene: TRBJ2-7; V gene: TRBV27; CDR3 length: 13; CDR3 protein: CASSPPRGGEQYF
J gene: TRBJ2-3; V gene: TRBV5-6; CDR3 length: 15; CDR3 protein: CASSIGPPGGNTQYF
J gene: TRBJ2-7; V gene: TRBV5-8; CDR3 length: 12; CDR3 protein: CASSLWRDEQYF
J gene: TRBJ2-5; V gene: TRBV30; CDR3 length: 11; CDR3 protein: CAEGQTETQYF
J gene: TRBJ1-1; V gene: TRBV7-3; CDR3 length: 16; CDR3 protein: CASSLTPKSMNTEAFF
J gene: TRBJ2-2; V gene: TRBV4-2; CDR3 length: 16; CDR3 protein: CASSPGLAGVGGELFF
J gene: TRBJ1-6; V gene: TRBV2; CDR3 length: 14; CDR3 protein: CASRWGGVDSPLHF
J gene: TRBJ1-1; V gene: TRBV11-2; CDR3 length: 14; CDR3 protein: CASSVRGRRTEAFF
J gene: TRBJ1-2; V gene: TRBV7-2; CDR3 length: 15; CDR3 protein: CASSPTIQGLYGYTF
J gene: TRBJ1-3; V gene: TRBV5-5; CDR3 length: 14; CDR3 protein: CASSFAGPGNTIYF
J gene: TRBJ2-1; V gene: TRBV7-2; CDR3 length: 15; CDR3 protein: CASSQGTSLAREQFF
J gene: TRBJ2-2; V gene: TRBV7-3; CDR3 length: 14; CDR3 protein: CASSPRQGTGELFF
J gene: TRBJ1-6; V gene: TRBV7-9; CDR3 length: 14; CDR3 protein: CASSADRSNSPLHF
J gene: TRBJ2-1; V gene: TRBV4-3; CDR3 length: 15; CDR3 protein: CASSQDTSGNIEQFF
J gene: TRBJ2-7; V gene: TRBV28; CDR3 length: 15; CDR3 protein: CASTTPAGLTYEQYF
J gene: TRBJ1-4; V gene: TRBV6-5; CDR3 length: 14; CDR3 protein: CASRDGIVGEKLFF